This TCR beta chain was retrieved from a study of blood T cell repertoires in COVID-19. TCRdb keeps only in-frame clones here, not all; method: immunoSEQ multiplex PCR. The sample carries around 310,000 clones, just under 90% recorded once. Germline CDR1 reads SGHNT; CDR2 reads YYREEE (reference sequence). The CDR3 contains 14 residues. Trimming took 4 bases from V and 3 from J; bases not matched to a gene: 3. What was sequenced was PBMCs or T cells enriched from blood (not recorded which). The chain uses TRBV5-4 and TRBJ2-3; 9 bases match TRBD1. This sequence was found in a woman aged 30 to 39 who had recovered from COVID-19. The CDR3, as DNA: TGTGCCAGCAGCACGGGACAGGGAACAGATACGCAGTATTTT. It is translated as CASSTGQGTDTQYF.